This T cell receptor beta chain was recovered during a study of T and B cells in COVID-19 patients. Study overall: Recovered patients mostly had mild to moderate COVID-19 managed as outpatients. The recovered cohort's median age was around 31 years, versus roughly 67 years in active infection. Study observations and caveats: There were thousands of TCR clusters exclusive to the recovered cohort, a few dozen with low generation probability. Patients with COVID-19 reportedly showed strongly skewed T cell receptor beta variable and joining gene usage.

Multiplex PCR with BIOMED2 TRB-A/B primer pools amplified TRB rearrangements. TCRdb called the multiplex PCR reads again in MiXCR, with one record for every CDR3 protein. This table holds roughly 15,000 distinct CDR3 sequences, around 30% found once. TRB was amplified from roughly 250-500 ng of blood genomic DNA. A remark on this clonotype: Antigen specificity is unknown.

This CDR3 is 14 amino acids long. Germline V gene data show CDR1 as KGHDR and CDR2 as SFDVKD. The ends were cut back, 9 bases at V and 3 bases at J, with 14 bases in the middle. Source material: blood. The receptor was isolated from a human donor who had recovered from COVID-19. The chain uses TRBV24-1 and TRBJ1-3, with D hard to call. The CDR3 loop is CATLLGEGGNTIYF. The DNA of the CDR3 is TGTGCCACCCTCCTCGGGGAAGGTGGAAACACCATATATTTT.